This T cell receptor (beta chain) was sequenced for a study of cytomegalovirus exposure and HLA in healthy donors. There are 16 residues in the CDR3. Trimming at V came to 5 bases and at J to 4 bases, leaving 8 bases not matched to a gene. Germline values: CDR1 SGHTA, CDR2 FQGNSA. The PCR made use of 60 Vbeta and 13 Jbeta primers. Repertoires were generated with immunoSEQ multiplex PCR, while TCRdb's copy carries only in-frame clones and drops some. Of under 150,000 clones in the sample, 80% were seen once. The study, taken as a whole, reports: There were a few CMV-associated chains whose specificity for CMV antigens was confirmed in vitro.

About this clone: As yet, its antigen is unknown.

The sequence was collected from a young man in good health and CMV-seronegative. Sample: PBMCs. The chain joins TRBV7-2 to TRBJ2-7, with 13 bases lining up with TRBD2. The DNA of the CDR3 is TGTGCCAGCAGCACGCCGGGACTAGCGGGAAGTTACGAGCAGTACTTC. This codes for CASSTPGLAGSYEQYF.